This entry lists 8 T cell receptor beta chains sequenced from one sample in a study of regulatory T cells in long-lasting Graves disease. Libraries of TCR beta came from iRepertoire HTBI primers plus Arm-PCR of CDR3 regions. Via MiXCR, TCRdb re-called the multiplex PCR reads, giving one row per CDR3 protein. The sample has a few hundred thousand distinct CDR3 sequences; around 20% are singletons. Time point described: persistent/refractory GD, antithyroid drugs over 5 years with positive TRAb. The TCR library used RNA extracted from PBMCs. The starting material was peripheral blood mononuclear cells (PBMCs), obtained when the disease was refractory, from a patient treated with antithyroid drugs. The receptors originated from a female donor with Graves disease.

The chain links TRBV5-1 to TRBJ2-2, with D possibly TRBD2 on 6 matching bases. CDR3 length equals 16 residues. V was cut by 0 bases and J by 4 bases, with 13 bases left in between. The V gene's germline CDR1 is SGHRS and CDR2 YFSETQ. DNA of the CDR3: TGCGCCAGCAGCTTGGTAGCCGGGACTCTCACCGGGGAGCTGTTTTTT. Protein sequence: CASSLVAGTLTGELFF.

This clonotype was seen only a few times. This sequence joins TRBV19 and TRBJ1-2, with D unclear. The CDR3 totals 13 residues. Germline V gene lookup returns CDR1 LNHDA and CDR2 SQIVND (reference sequence). V lost 7 bases and J lost 4, with 13 bases in between. The CDR3 loop reads CASTHSDRYGYTF. The DNA for the CDR3 is TGTGCCAGTACTCACTCCGACCGCTATGGCTACACCTTC.

This clonotype was picked up a small number of times. The V gene is TRBV29-1, the J gene TRBJ2-7; 8 bases are a match to TRBD2. Germline V lookup: CDR1 SQVTM, CDR2 ANQGSEA. Trimming at V came to 5 bases and at J to 3 bases, leaving 6 bases not matched to a gene. The CDR3 extends over 13 amino acids. CDR3 sequence (DNA): TGCAGCGTTCGAACTAGCGGAATCTACGAGCAGTACTTC. Protein: CSVRTSGIYEQYF.

This chain links TRBV6-2 or TRBV6-3 with TRBJ2-7; 9 nucleotides line up with TRBD2. After removal of 2 bases from V and 3 bases from J, the junction contained 5 bases not matched to a gene. The CDR3 runs 15 residues. From germline, CDR1 is MNHEY and CDR2 SVGEGT. CDR3 DNA: TGTGCCAGCAGTTACGGGATAGCGGGAGTCTACGAGCAGTACTTC. This translates into CASSYGIAGVYEQYF.

The chain's CDR3 is CASSDPTKTNYGYTF. For the CDR3, the DNA is TGTGCCAGCAGTGATCCCACAAAAACTAACTATGGCTACACCTTC. This rearrangement joins TRBV25-1 to TRBJ1-2; D unclear. The V end was cut by 3 bases, the J end by 0 bases, with 11 bases between. The CDR3 consists of 15 residues. From germline, CDR1 is MGHDK and CDR2 SYGVNS.

This rearrangement joins TRBV28 to TRBJ2-2; D possibly corresponds to TRBD2 (6 bases). From germline, CDR1 is MDHEN and CDR2 SYDVKM. V shed 6 bases and J shed 6 bases, with 17 bases lying between them. There are 15 residues in the CDR3. Here the CDR3 reads CASSTPGTGAGELFF. Here the CDR3 DNA reads TGTGCCAGCAGCACCCCCGGGACGGGGGCCGGGGAGCTGTTTTTT.

This clonotype appeared a few times. The rearrangement uses TRBV29-1 and TRBJ1-1; D remains unclear. Germline V gene sequence: CDR1 SQVTM, CDR2 ANQGSEA. CDR3 size: 11 residues. V dropped 5 bases and J dropped 6 bases, with 10 bases sitting between them. The CDR3 nucleotides are TGCAGCGTTTACCCGAATTCTGAAGCTTTCTTT. Translating it yields CSVYPNSEAFF.

The V gene is TRBV20-1, the J gene TRBJ2-3, with TRBD1 matching over 7 bases. Germline CDR1 is DFQATT and CDR2 is SNEGSKA (reference sequence). The CDR3 totals 15 residues. J was trimmed by 2 bases and V by 1 base; bases with no gene match: 6. In nucleotides, the CDR3 is TGCAGTGCTAGAGGTGGGACAGTTACCACAGATACGCAGTATTTT. Translated, it gives CSARGGTVTTDTQYF.